These 10 T cell receptor beta chains share one sample of origin, sequenced in a study of vaccination and CD4 T cells after COVID-19. Antigen specificity for these receptors is unknown. The Oncomine TCR Beta short-read assay sequenced DNA from cultured CD4+ T cells. TCRdb recomputed calls from the PCR reads with MiXCR, one row per CDR3 protein. The repertoire holds about 18,000 distinct CDR3 sequences, with under 45% as singletons. The sample's treatment: roughly nine-day PBMC culture with coronavirus spike peptide pools or control peptides (ViraFEST assay). The source was CD4+ T cells from blood, cultured in vitro, collected before SARS-CoV-2 vaccination. The receptors come from a human donor who had recovered from COVID-19.

This sequence joins TRBV11-2 and TRBJ2-7; D possibly corresponds to TRBD2 (6 bases). CDR3 size: 16 residues. Per the germline V gene, CDR1 is SGHAT and CDR2 is FQNNGV. V lost 4 bases and J lost 9, with 25 bases in between. DNA of the CDR3: TGTGCCAGCAGCTCGACCTCCGGGCCAAGAAGGGGAGGGCAGTACTTC. It encodes CASSSTSGPRRGGQYF.

The V call is TRBV30, the J call TRBJ2-5; no definite D call. The V and J ends lost 2 bases and 2 bases respectively, with 9 bases between them. Germline V gene sequence: CDR1 GTSNPN, CDR2 SVGIG (reference sequence). This CDR3 spans 13 amino acids. The CDR3 bases are TGTGCCTGGAGTCATCACACTCAAGAGACCCAGTACTTC. Protein: CAWSHHTQETQYF. The full variable domain, completed using reference TRBV30 and TRBJ2-5, is SQTIHQWPATLVQPVGSPLSLECTVEGTSNPNLYWYRQAAGRGLQLLFYSVGIGQISSEVPQNLSASRPQDRQFILSSKKLLLSDSGFYLCAWSHHTQETQYFGPGTRLLVL.

This clonotype was seen a few times. CDR3 nucleotides: TGTGCCAGTAGTACAAGGGACAGGGGGCCTACTGAAGCTTTCTTT. Its translation: CASSTRDRGPTEAFF. The rearrangement joins TRBV19 to TRBJ1-1, with TRBD1 matching over 12 bases. The germline CDR1 and CDR2 sequences are LNHDA and SQIVND (reference sequence). With V trimmed by 4 bases and J by 5 bases, 5 bases remained unmatched. CDR3 size: 15 residues.

The chain employs TRBV20-1 and TRBJ1-2; D gene unclear. Germline lookup yields CDR1 DFQATT and CDR2 SNEGSKA (reference sequence). The V end lost 6 bases, the J end lost 4 bases, and 12 bases lay between the germline ends. CDR3 length: 12 amino acids. In DNA form, the CDR3 reads TGCAGTGCAAGACGCCCCCTCTATGGCTACACCTTC. It is translated as CSARRPLYGYTF.

The chain joins TRBV19 to TRBJ1-2; 11 bases fit TRBD1. Germline loops: CDR1 LNHDA, CDR2 SQIVND (reference sequence). J was trimmed by 1 base and V by 5 bases; bases with no gene match: 3. This CDR3 has 15 residues. The CDR3 here is CASSGQGASNYGYTF. In DNA form, the CDR3 reads TGTGCCAGTAGTGGACAGGGGGCAAGTAACTATGGCTACACCTTC.

This clonotype is judged medium-sized (0.01 to 0.1%). The rearrangement joins TRBV6-1 to TRBJ1-6, with D perhaps matching TRBD1 (5 bases). There are 14 residues in the CDR3. In germline, CDR1 is MNHNS, CDR2 SASEGT. Trimming left V 3 bases short and J 9 bases short, with 12 bases between. Written as DNA, the CDR3 is TGTGCCAGCAGTGATCGGTGGGGCACTTCACCCCTCCACTTT. This codes for CASSDRWGTSPLHF.

The V and J genes are TRBV5-4 and TRBJ2-1, with 10 bases identical to TRBD2. There are 19 residues in the CDR3. Per the germline V gene, CDR1 is SGHNT and CDR2 is YYREEE (reference sequence). V dropped 7 bases and J dropped 7; count of bases not matched to a gene: 23. The CDR3 spells CASASRGSAGGLVTNEQFF. The CDR3 nucleotides read TGTGCCAGCGCCTCGCGAGGGTCAGCGGGAGGGCTTGTAACTAATGAGCAGTTCTTC.

This clonotype was recorded a few times. The rearrangement links TRBV6-2 or TRBV6-3 to TRBJ2-5; D call uncertain. There are 16 residues in the CDR3. V was cut by 0 bases and J by 5 bases, with 16 bases left in between. Germline CDR1 and CDR2: MNHEY and SVGEGT. DNA for the CDR3: TGTGCCAGCAGTTACTCGAAGTGGGGATTAATGGAGACCCAGTACTTC. Protein sequence: CASSYSKWGLMETQYF.

The J gene is TRBJ2-5, the V gene TRBV11-2; D possibly corresponds to TRBD1 (6 bases). Trimming stripped 2 bases from V and 1 base from J, with 14 bases between. The CDR3 is 16 amino acids. Germline lookup yields CDR1 SGHAT and CDR2 FQNNGV. The CDR3 loop is CASSLRGQRIQETQYF. CDR3 DNA: TGTGCCAGCAGCTTACGAGGACAGAGGATCCAAGAGACCCAGTACTTC. The entire variable domain, with the rest obtained from reference TRBV11-2 and TRBJ2-5, is as follows: EAGVAQSPRYKIIEKRQSVAFWCNPISGHATLYWYQQILGQGPKLLIQFQNNGVVDDSQLPKDRFSAERLKGVDSTLKIQPAKLEDSAVYLCASSLRGQRIQETQYFGPGTRLLVL.

The genes are TRBV10-2 and TRBJ1-2; D unresolved. The CDR3 is 14 amino acids. The V gene's germline CDR1 is WSHSY and CDR2 SAAADI. Trimming shortened V by 6 bases and J by 1 base, and 12 bases separated the two germline ends. The CDR3, as DNA: TGCGCCAGCAGGCCTATTCCGGTTAACTATGGCTACACCTTC. It yields the protein CASRPIPVNYGYTF.